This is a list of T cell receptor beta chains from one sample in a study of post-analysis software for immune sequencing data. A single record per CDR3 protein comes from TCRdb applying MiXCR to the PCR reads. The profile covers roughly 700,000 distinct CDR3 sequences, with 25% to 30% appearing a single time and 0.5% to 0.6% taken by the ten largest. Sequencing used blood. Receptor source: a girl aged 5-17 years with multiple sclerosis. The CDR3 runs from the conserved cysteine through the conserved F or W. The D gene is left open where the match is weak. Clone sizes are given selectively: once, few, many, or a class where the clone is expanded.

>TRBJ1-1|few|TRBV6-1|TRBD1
TGTGCCATCACGCCAGACAGGGGGAACACTGAAGCTTTCTTT
CAITPDRGNTEAFF
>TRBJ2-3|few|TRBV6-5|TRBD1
TGTGCCAGCGGACAGGGACGGAGCACAGATACGCAGTATTTT
CASGQGRSTDTQYF
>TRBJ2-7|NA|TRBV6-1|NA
TGTGCCAGCAGTGGTGGGAGGCGCGAGCAGTACTTC
CASSGGRREQYF
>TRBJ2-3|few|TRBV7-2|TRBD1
TGTGCCAGCAGCTTAATAGGGGGCGTAAGCACAGATACGCAGTATTTT
CASSLIGGVSTDTQYF
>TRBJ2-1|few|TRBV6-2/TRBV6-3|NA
TGTGCCAGCAGTTACTCGGGCAACTCGAGCTCCTACAATGAGCAGTTCTTC
CASSYSGNSSSYNEQFF
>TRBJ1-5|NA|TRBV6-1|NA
TGTGCCAGCAGTGAAGGAGCAGGGCCCGAGCCCCAGCATTTT
CASSEGAGPEPQHF
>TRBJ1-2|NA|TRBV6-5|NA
TGTGCCAGCAGTTACTCGGGTGCCGACAGAGCTAACTATGGCTACACCTTC
CASSYSGADRANYGYTF
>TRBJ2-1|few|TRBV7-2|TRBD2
TGTGCCAGCAGCTTAGAGCGGGGGGGCTTGTTCTTC
CASSLERGGLFF
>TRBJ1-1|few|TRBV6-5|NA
TGTGCCAGCAGTCAGTCAGGGGTTGGGTACACTGAAGCTTTCTTT
CASSQSGVGYTEAFF
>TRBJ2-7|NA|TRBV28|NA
TGTGCCAGCAGGGTGGGGACCTCCTACGAGCAGTACTTC
CASRVGTSYEQYF
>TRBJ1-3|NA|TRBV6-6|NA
TGTGCCAGCAGTTACTCTTCACAGGGATCTGGAAACACCATATATTTT
CASSYSSQGSGNTIYF
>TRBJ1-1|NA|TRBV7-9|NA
TGTGCCAGCAGCCTCGGGGCCTCGGAAGCTTTCTTT
CASSLGASEAFF
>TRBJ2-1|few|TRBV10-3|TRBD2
TGTGCCATCAGTGAGAGACTAGCGAACAATGAGCAGTTCTTC
CAISERLANNEQFF
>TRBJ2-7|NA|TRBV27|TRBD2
TGTGCCAGCAGTTTATCAGCGGGGCCAGACCCACCCTACAATGAGCAGTACTTC
CASSLSAGPDPPYNEQYF
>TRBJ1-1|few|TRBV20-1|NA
TGCAGTGCTAGACCTGTCGGGAACACTGAAGCTTTCTTT
CSARPVGNTEAFF
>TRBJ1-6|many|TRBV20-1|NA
TGCAGTGCTAGAGCGCCGGGGGGGAATTCACCCCTCCACTTT
CSARAPGGNSPLHF
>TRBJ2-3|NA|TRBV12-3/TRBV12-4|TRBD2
TGTGCCAGCAGGGTGGGCGGGAGGCGCGCAGATGCGCAGTATTTT
CASRVGGRRADAQYF
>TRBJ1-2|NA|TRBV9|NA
TGTGCCAGCAGCGAGGGACGCGGAGGCAGCCTCTATGGCTACACCTTC
CASSEGRGGSLYGYTF
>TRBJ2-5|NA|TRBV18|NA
TGTGCCGGCTCACCGAACTTCCAAGAGACCCAGTACTTC
CAGSPNFQETQYF
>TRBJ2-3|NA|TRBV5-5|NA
TGTGCCAGCAGCTTGCCGAACCTTCTGGGGCGGTTAACAGATACGCAGTATTTT
CASSLPNLLGRLTDTQYF
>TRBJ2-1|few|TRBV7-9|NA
TGTGCCAGCAGCTTTCGCCAAAGCCCCTACAATGAGCAGTTCTTC
CASSFRQSPYNEQFF
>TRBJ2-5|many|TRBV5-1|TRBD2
TGCGCCAGCAGCTATACGACTAGCGGGGGCCAAGAGACCCAGTACTTC
CASSYTTSGGQETQYF
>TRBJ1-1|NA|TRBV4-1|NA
TGCGCCAGCAGCCACAGTTTTACGCCTAACACTGAAGCTTTCTTT
CASSHSFTPNTEAFF
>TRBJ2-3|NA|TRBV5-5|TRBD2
TGTGCCAGCAGCCGGGAGGAGCGGGCCACAGATACGCAGTATTTT
CASSREERATDTQYF
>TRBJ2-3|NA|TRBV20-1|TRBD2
TGCAGTGCCCGGCCATGGACTAGCGTACCAGATACGCAGTATTTT
CSARPWTSVPDTQYF
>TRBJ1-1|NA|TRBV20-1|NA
TGCAGTGCTTCAATGTGGCGAACAGTAAGGAACACTGAAGCTTTCTTT
CSASMWRTVRNTEAFF
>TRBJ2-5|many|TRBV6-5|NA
TGTGCCAGCAGTTACGGGAGTCAAGAGACCCAGTACTTC
CASSYGSQETQYF
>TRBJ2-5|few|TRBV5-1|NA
TGCGCCAGCAGCTTAAACCCAGAGACCCAGTACTTC
CASSLNPETQYF
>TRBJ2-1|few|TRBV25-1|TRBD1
TGTGCCAGCAGTGACCCCCGTGGGGACAGGGTGACCTCCTACAATGAGCAGTTCTTC
CASSDPRGDRVTSYNEQFF
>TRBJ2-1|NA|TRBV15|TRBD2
TGTGCCACGCAGGGGTCTAGCGGGAGGGGAGCCTACAATGAGCAGTTCTTC
CATQGSSGRGAYNEQFF
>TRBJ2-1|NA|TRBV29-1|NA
TGCAGCGTTGAAGAGGGGGGGCAGTTCTTC
CSVEEGGQFF
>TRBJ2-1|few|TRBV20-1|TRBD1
TGCAGTGCTAGGGGTCTGGGACAGGGGGTCGCGCGCTCCTACAATGAGCAGTTCTTC
CSARGLGQGVARSYNEQFF
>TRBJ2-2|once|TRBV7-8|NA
TGTGCCAGCAGCTCCGGCGCCCAGAGGACCGGGGAGCTGTTTTTT
CASSSGAQRTGELFF
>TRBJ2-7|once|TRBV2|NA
TGTGCCAGCATGGGGACCGCCCGTTTGGGGGTCTACGAGCAGTACTTC
CASMGTARLGVYEQYF
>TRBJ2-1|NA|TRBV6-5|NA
TGTGCCAGCAGTTCCCCCACGACAGCGGACTCCTACAATGAGCAGTTCTTC
CASSSPTTADSYNEQFF
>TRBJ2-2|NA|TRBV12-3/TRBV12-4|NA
TGTGCCAGCAACCCACTTGCCCGGAGAACGAACACCGGGGAGCTGTTTTTT
CASNPLARRTNTGELFF
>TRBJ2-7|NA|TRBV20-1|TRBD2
TGCAGTGCTAGGGCGGGAGTTTACAACGAGCAGTACTTC
CSARAGVYNEQYF
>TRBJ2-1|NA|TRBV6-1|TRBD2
TGTGCCAGCAGGACTGCTAGCGGGCCCTACAATGAGCAGTTCTTC
CASRTASGPYNEQFF
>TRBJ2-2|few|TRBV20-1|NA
TGCAGTGCTAGTACAGGGAACACCGGGGAGCTGTTTTTT
CSASTGNTGELFF
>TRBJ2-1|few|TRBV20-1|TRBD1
TGCAGTGCCGGCGAAGGGACAGGGACTAACAATGAGCAGTTCTTC
CSAGEGTGTNNEQFF
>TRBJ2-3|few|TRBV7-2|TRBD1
TGTGCCAGCACCATGCCCCAGGGGGCCCCAGATACGCAGTATTTT
CASTMPQGAPDTQYF
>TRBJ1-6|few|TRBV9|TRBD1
TGTGCCAGCAGCGGGGACAGTCCCCTCTATAATTCACCCCTCCACTTT
CASSGDSPLYNSPLHF
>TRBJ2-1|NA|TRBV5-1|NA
TGCGCCAGCAGGGCCGGGCAGGCGGCCCACAATGAGCAGTTCTTC
CASRAGQAAHNEQFF
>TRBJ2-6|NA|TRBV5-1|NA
TGCGCCAGCAGCTTGGTCTTGGGGCTGTCTGGGGCCAACGTCCTGACTTTC
CASSLVLGLSGANVLTF
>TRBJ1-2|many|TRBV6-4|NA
TGTGCCAGCAGGGGGGCAGGGCCAAACTATGGCTACACCTTC
CASRGAGPNYGYTF
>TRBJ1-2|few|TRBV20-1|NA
TGCAGTGCTAGAACCCCACAGGACACCTATGGCTACACCTTC
CSARTPQDTYGYTF
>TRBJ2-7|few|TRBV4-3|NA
TGCGCCAGCAGCCAAGATGTAACAGGGACTGGTTACGAGCAGTACTTC
CASSQDVTGTGYEQYF
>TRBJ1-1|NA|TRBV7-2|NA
TGTGCCAGCAGCGCCCAGGGTCCGGTGAACACTGAAGCTTTCTTT
CASSAQGPVNTEAFF
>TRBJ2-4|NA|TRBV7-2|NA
TGTGCCAGCAGCTCTAAAGTTACCGGGACACGTACTAGCATTCAGTACTTC
CASSSKVTGTRTSIQYF
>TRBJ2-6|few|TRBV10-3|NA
TGTGCCGTCACCCCTGACGGGGCCAACGTCCTGACTTTC
CAVTPDGANVLTF
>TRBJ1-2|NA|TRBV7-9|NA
TGTGCCAGCAGCCAGTCCGTTTACGAGGCGGACTATGGCTACACCTTC
CASSQSVYEADYGYTF
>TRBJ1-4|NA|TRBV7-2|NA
TGTGCCAGCAGCTTTGTAGGGCGGGGTGAAAAACTGTTTTTT
CASSFVGRGEKLFF
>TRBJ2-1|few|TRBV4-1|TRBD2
TGCGCCAGCAGCCAAGATCGTCCGGGACTAGCGGGACAAGCAAACTACAATGAGCAGTTCTTC
CASSQDRPGLAGQANYNEQFF
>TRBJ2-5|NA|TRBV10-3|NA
TGTGCCATCAGTGAAAAGGGCAATGAGCAGTACTTC
CAISEKGNEQYF
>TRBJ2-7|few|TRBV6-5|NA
TGTGCCAGCCGGACACCCATCTACGAGCAGTACTTC
CASRTPIYEQYF
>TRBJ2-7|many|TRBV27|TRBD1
TGTGCCAGCAGTGCTTACAGGGGGCCCTACGAGCAGTACTTC
CASSAYRGPYEQYF
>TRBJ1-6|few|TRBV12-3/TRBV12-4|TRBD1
TGTGCCAGCAGGGACAGGGAGGCGTCTGTTGGAGCACCCCTCCACTTT
CASRDREASVGAPLHF
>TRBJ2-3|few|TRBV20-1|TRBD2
TGCAACCCCGCACGGCGGGAGGGCTCCACAGATACGCAGTATTTT
CNPARREGSTDTQYF